Shown below are 21 T cell receptor beta chains from a single sample sequenced in a study of shared clonotypes between healthy human individuals. Repertoires were generated with immunoSEQ multiplex PCR, while TCRdb's copy carries only in-frame clones and drops some. The data hold about 2.1 million clones, with more than 85% observed a single time. Naivety among CD8 cells was defined by CD45RO negativity and positive CCR7 selection, thereby excluding terminally differentiated effector memory CD45RA+ cells. The sequencing sample was made of naive CD8+ T cells from PBMCs. The receptors derive from a man in his late teens or twenties in good health. Some clones in this sample may be carry-over from other donors' samples.

This rearrangement joins TRBV7-9 to TRBJ2-3; D is perhaps TRBD2 (5 bases). The ends were cut back, 5 bases at V and 0 bases at J, with 12 bases in the middle. Germline V gene sequence: CDR1 SEHNR, CDR2 FQNEAQ (reference sequence). The CDR3 length is 15 residues. CDR3 bases: TGTGCCAGCAGCATTCCAGCGGTGAGCACAGATACGCAGTATTTT. This translates into CASSIPAVSTDTQYF. Full variable domain (missing parts from reference TRBV7-9 and TRBJ2-3): DTGVSQNPRHKITKRGQNVTFRCDPISEHNRLYWYRQTLGQGPEFLTYFQNEAQLEKSRLLSDRFSAERPKGSFSTLEIQRTEQGDSAMYLCASSIPAVSTDTQYFGPGTRLTVL.

The CDR3 sequence: CASSSEGLAGNEQFF. The CDR3 DNA reads TGTGCCAGCAGTTCCGAGGGGTTGGCTGGCAATGAGCAGTTCTTC. J is TRBJ2-1 and V is TRBV28, with D perhaps assigned TRBD1 or TRBD2 (5 bases each). Trimming took off 4 bases at V and 6 bases at J, with 16 bases between the two ends. CDR1 is MDHEN and CDR2 is SYDVKM in the germline V gene. The CDR3 totals 15 residues. The whole variable domain, filled in from reference TRBV28 and TRBJ2-1, reads DVKVTQSSRYLVKRTGEKVFLECVQDMDHENMFWYRQDPGLGLRLIYFSYDVKMKEKGDIPEGYSVSREKKERFSLILESASTNQTSMYLCASSSEGLAGNEQFFGPGTRLTVL.

This chain joins TRBV5-1 and TRBJ2-1, with D possibly matching TRBD1 (5 bases). Trimming pared 2 bases from V and 5 bases from J, leaving 11 bases between. This CDR3 has 14 residues. Germline V gene sequence: CDR1 SGHRS, CDR2 YFSETQ. CDR3 DNA: TGCGCCAGCAGCTTCGAGACAGTAAACAATGAGCAGTTCTTC. Its protein product is CASSFETVNNEQFF.

This chain joins TRBV27 and TRBJ2-7; TRBD1 or TRBD2 may be the D gene (5 bases each). The CDR3 is 14 amino acids. In germline, CDR1 is MNHEY, CDR2 SMNVEV (reference sequence). V was cut by 7 bases and J by 5 bases, with 18 bases left in between. The chain's CDR3 is CASTLIGAGHEQYF. CDR3 bases: TGTGCCAGCACCTTAATTGGGGCGGGCCACGAGCAGTACTTC.

This chain uses TRBV27 with TRBJ2-7; the match to TRBD2 covers 14 bases. Trimming took 8 bases from V and 5 from J; bases not matched to a gene: 5. CDR1 and CDR2 (germline): MNHEY, SMNVEV (reference sequence). The CDR3 totals 14 residues. The chain's CDR3 is CASGGLAGVHEQYF. In nucleotides, the CDR3 is TGTGCCAGCGGGGGACTAGCGGGAGTCCACGAGCAGTACTTC.

The chain is built from TRBV10-3 and TRBJ2-7; 11 bases fit TRBD2. The CDR3 consists of 17 residues. Trimming took 0 bases from V and 2 from J; bases not matched to a gene: 6. Germline-derived CDR1 and CDR2 are ENHRY and SYGVKD. The CDR3, as DNA: TGTGCCATCAGTGAGTCGAATAGCGGGAGGGAACCCTACGAGCAGTACTTC. This gives the protein CAISESNSGREPYEQYF.

This clone was detected only a few times. The rearrangement uses TRBV29-1 and TRBJ1-4; D is perhaps TRBD1 (5 bases). Germline CDR1 is SQVTM and CDR2 is ANQGSEA. This CDR3 spans 13 amino acids. V was clipped by 5 bases and J by 8 bases, with 15 bases between them. The CDR3 reads CSVTYQGGEKLFF. CDR3 bases: TGCAGCGTTACTTATCAGGGAGGGGAAAAACTGTTTTTT.

CDR3 amino acids: CASSVAGELYEQYF. CDR3 bases: TGTGCCAGCAGTGTGGCAGGGGAGCTATACGAGCAGTACTTC. The rearrangement links TRBV2 to TRBJ2-7; tentative D call: TRBD1 (6 bases). The V and J ends lost 4 bases and 4 bases respectively, with 14 bases between them. Germline V gene data show CDR1 as SNHLY and CDR2 as FYNNEI. The CDR3 runs 14 residues.

The J gene is TRBJ1-2, the V gene TRBV7-9; unclear D gene. V lost 2 bases, J lost 4 bases, and 11 bases lay in between. Germline V gene sequence: CDR1 SEHNR, CDR2 FQNEAQ (reference sequence). The CDR3 has 14 residues. The CDR3 protein is CASSLSELRYGYTF. CDR3 coding DNA: TGTGCCAGCAGCTTATCAGAGCTGCGCTATGGCTACACCTTC.

The chain uses TRBV5-8 and TRBJ1-1; D is uncertain. V was shortened by 0 bases and J by 1 base, with 7 bases between the two germline ends. CDR1 SGHTS and CDR2 YDEGEE come from the germline V gene. This CDR3 spans 14 amino acids. The DNA of the CDR3 is TGTGCCAGCAGCTTGGCGGGCCGGAACACTGAAGCTTTCTTT. Translated: CASSLAGRNTEAFF.

The rearrangement joins TRBV19 to TRBJ1-2; TRBD1 might be the D (6 bases). The CDR3 is made up of 14 amino acids. The germline V and J ends were trimmed by 10 bases and 4 bases, with 19 bases remaining between them. The germline V gene has CDR1 LNHDA and CDR2 SQIVND (reference sequence). CDR3 in DNA: TGTGCCACTCAATCAAAGGGGGACACCTATGGCTACACCTTC. Encoded protein: CATQSKGDTYGYTF.

V and J are TRBV7-2 and TRBJ2-5; a weak D match, TRBD2 (5 bases). Germline V lookup: CDR1 SGHTA, CDR2 FQGNSA. With 2 bases removed from V and 4 bases from J, the gap between germline ends came to 20 bases. The CDR3 covers 17 residues. CDR3 sequence: CASSLWVRGLLGETQYF. The CDR3 nucleotides are TGTGCCAGCAGCTTATGGGTTCGCGGGCTACTGGGAGAGACCCAGTACTTC.

The chain employs TRBV4-2 and TRBJ2-1; TRBD2 might be the D (6 bases). Germline values: CDR1 LGHNA, CDR2 YNFKEQ. The CDR3 is 13 amino acids. V was trimmed by 1 base and J by 9 bases, leaving 10 bases between them. As DNA, the CDR3 is TGTGCCAGCAGCCAAGCCTTGGGGGGTGAGCAGTTCTTC. It translates to CASSQALGGEQFF.

The J gene is TRBJ1-2, the V gene TRBV11-2, with D unclear. The V end was cut by 1 base, the J end by 8 bases, with 11 bases between. Germline V gene lookup returns CDR1 SGHAT and CDR2 FQNNGV. This CDR3 has 13 residues. The CDR3 DNA sequence: TGTGCCAGCAGCTTAGTACCCGGTGCGGGCTACACCTTC. Amino acid sequence: CASSLVPGAGYTF.

A word on this clone: The same CDR3 also results from other DNA sequences found in this sample. This CDR3 reads CASSFSETQYF. The CDR3 DNA is TGTGCCAGCAGCTTTTCAGAGACCCAGTACTTC. The chain employs TRBV7-9 and TRBJ2-5; D unresolved. The germline V gene encodes CDR1 SEHNR and CDR2 FQNEAQ (reference sequence). The germline V and J ends were trimmed by 3 bases and 4 bases, with 3 bases remaining between them. CDR3 length: 11 amino acids.

The chain couples TRBV7-6 to TRBJ1-1; D is perhaps TRBD1 (6 bases). This CDR3 is built from 16 residues. The germline V and J ends were trimmed by 1 base and 4 bases, with 16 bases remaining between them. CDR1 is SGHVS and CDR2 is FNYEAQ in the germline V gene. CDR3 residues: CASSLVMGGKGTEAFF. DNA for the CDR3: TGTGCCAGCAGCTTAGTAATGGGGGGCAAGGGCACTGAAGCTTTCTTT. Using reference TRBV7-6 and TRBJ1-1 for the parts outside the CDR3, the full variable domain is GAGVSQSPRYKVTKRGQDVALRCDPISGHVSLYWYRQALGQGPEFLTYFNYEAQQDKSGLPNDRFSAERPEGSISTLTIQRTEQRDSAMYRCASSLVMGGKGTEAFFGQGTRLTVV.

Remarks on this clone: The sample carries other DNA sequences with the same CDR3. The V and J genes are TRBV7-9 and TRBJ2-3, with 9 bases aligning to TRBD2. The CDR3 loop spans 16 amino acids. The trim removed 1 base at V and 1 base at J, leaving 3 bases unmatched. Germline values: CDR1 SEHNR, CDR2 FQNEAQ (reference sequence). The CDR3 DNA reads as TGTGCCAGCAGCTTAGGATTAGCGGGGGGCACAGATACGCAGTATTTT. Translation gives CASSLGLAGGTDTQYF.

The rearrangement links TRBV5-1 to TRBJ2-1; tentatively, D is TRBD2 (5 bases). Germline V gene data show CDR1 as SGHRS and CDR2 as YFSETQ. CDR3 length: 14 amino acids. V was pared by 6 bases and J by 3 bases, with 13 bases between. The CDR3 region is CASTIGLNYNEQFF. The CDR3 DNA reads TGCGCCAGCACGATAGGACTGAACTACAATGAGCAGTTCTTC.

V usage is TRBV25-1 and J usage is TRBJ2-1, with 7 bases aligning to TRBD2. With 1 base clipped from V and 5 bases from J, the junction kept 8 bases outside the gene matches. CDR1 MGHDK and CDR2 SYGVNS come from the germline V gene. The CDR3 covers 16 residues. The CDR3 sequence is CASSEFGGGPHNEQFF. The CDR3 DNA sequence: TGTGCCAGCAGTGAATTTGGGGGAGGGCCCCACAATGAGCAGTTCTTC.

This clone was observed once. The chain's CDR3 is CASSEGTKAYVYEQYF. The CDR3 DNA follows: TGTGCCAGCAGTGAAGGAACAAAAGCATACGTCTACGAGCAGTACTTC. V gene TRBV6-1 combines with J gene TRBJ2-7; D is unresolved. Germline CDR1 reads MNHNS; CDR2 reads SASEGT. The CDR3 has 16 amino acids. With 1 base removed from V and 3 bases from J, the gap between germline ends came to 16 bases.

V gene TRBV4-1 combines with J gene TRBJ2-5, with D possibly TRBD1 on 6 matching bases. The V and J ends lost 2 bases and 5 bases respectively, with 18 bases between them. The CDR3 consists of 16 residues. Germline V CDR1 and CDR2: MGHRA, YSYEKL. The chain's CDR3 is CASSQFTGQGMETQYF. CDR3 coding DNA: TGCGCCAGCAGCCAATTTACGGGACAAGGGATGGAGACCCAGTACTTC.